This TCR beta chain stems from a study of blood T cell repertoires in COVID-19. Across the whole study: Collection of acute and convalescent COVID-19 samples took place in the United States, Italy and Spain. The cDNA or gDNA used as material had been derived from T cells, B-cell-depleted T cells, or PBMCs.

The authors' processing: How many nucleated cells were present was estimated from reference gene primer amplification. Using immunoSEQ multiplex PCR, the repertoire was profiled, and TCRdb retains in-frame clones only, with some absent. Clone size and V and J calls were adopted from that table, with D and trimming inferred from the DNA. Of around 250,000 clones listed, 84% were seen once; the top ten hold over 1.5%. Source material: peripheral blood. The source is a woman in her forties who had recovered from COVID-19.

The CDR3 DNA is TGTGCCAGCAGTGAGTCGGGGGGAAACACCATATATTTT. The encoded protein is CASSESGGNTIYF. The chain has TRBV6-1 and TRBJ1-3; D is unclear. The CDR3 runs to 13 residues. CDR1 is MNHNS and CDR2 is SASEGT in the germline V gene. V gave up 3 bases and J gave up 4 bases, with 7 bases separating them.